This record concerns one T cell receptor (beta chain) sequence. Its target is unknown. Genomic DNA of each subset was evenly split across several immunoSEQ plates. TCRdb's copy holds only in-frame clones and misses some; the assay was immunoSEQ multiplex PCR. Of about 550,000 clones in the sample, just under 97% were seen once. Positively selected for CCR7, the CD45RO-negative cells used as naive CD8 cells excluded terminally differentiated effector memory CD45RA+ cells. These data come from a study of shared clonotypes between healthy human individuals. General study results and limits: Only blood underwent sampling, and tissue repertoires likely differ.

The CDR3 spans 16 residues. The germline CDR1 and CDR2 sequences are PRHDT and FYEKMQ (reference sequence). The V and J ends lost 5 bases and 4 bases, in that order; junction bases with no gene match: 4. The sequencing sample was made of naive CD8+ T cells sorted from blood. The TCR comes from a woman aged 25 to 45 in good health. The gene calls are TRBV13 and TRBJ2-2; 13 positions match TRBD2. The CDR3 DNA is TGTGCCAGCAGCCAGGGACTAGCGGGGTTCACCGGGGAGCTGTTTTTT. This sequence encodes CASSQGLAGFTGELFF.